This TCR beta chain appears in the sequencing data of a study of spatial heterogeneity in lung cancer. Trimming at V came to 4 bases and at J to 3 bases, leaving 4 bases not matched to a gene. The germline CDR1 and CDR2 sequences are SQVTM and ANQGSEA. This CDR3 contains 15 residues. Each CDR3 protein gets one entry after TCRdb re-called the 5' RACE reads with MiXCR. Of 9,000 to 13,000 distinct CDR3 sequences listed, about 6.3% are singletons. Time point in this sample: sample taken at primary tumor resection. No cell sorting; template was whole RNA from tumor, lung tissue or PBMC. The sample holds many counts of this clonotype. This beta chain is a stray read from a library made for alpha chains; its abundance is not meaningful.

The V call is TRBV29-1, the J call TRBJ1-3, with 12 nucleotides matching TRBD1. This receptor was obtained from a male donor with early-stage non-small cell lung cancer. Sequencing used PBMCs, obtained at surgery. The CDR3 spells CSVAGTGGFGNTIYF. The CDR3 DNA follows: TGCAGCGTTGCGGGGACAGGGGGCTTTGGAAACACCATATATTTT.